Presented here are 28 T cell receptor beta chains from one specimen sequenced in a study of post-analysis software for immune sequencing data. Study conclusions and caveats: Compared with controls, patients had more of roughly 5 TRBV segments, including TRBV5-6, TRBV5-1 and TRBV20-1.

TCR beta cDNA libraries had unique molecular identifiers. MiXCR was run by TCRdb on the PCR reads, yielding one entry per CDR3 protein. Of about 460,000 distinct CDR3 sequences in the sample, 40% to 55% were seen once. These TCRs are of unknown antigen specificity. The specimen sequenced was blood. Receptors were obtained from a girl aged 10 to 17 with multiple sclerosis.

The table lists this clonotype with a few counts. The chain has TRBV5-4 and TRBJ2-7; 12 bases fit TRBD2. The J call is in doubt because the DNA end fits TRBJ2-5 better. From germline, CDR1 is SGHNT and CDR2 YYREEE (reference sequence). The CDR3 is made up of 19 amino acids. CDR3 region: CASSRLVGLAGGPQETQYF. The CDR3 coding sequence is TGTGCCAGCAGCCGCCTAGTGGGGCTAGCGGGAGGGCCACAAGAGACCCAGTACTTC.

This clonotype was seen a handful of times. V usage is TRBV12-3 or TRBV12-4 and J usage is TRBJ2-7; D is tentatively TRBD1 or TRBD2 (5 bases each). Trimming removed 2 bases at V and 1 base at J, with 9 bases between. The CDR3 is made up of 14 amino acids. CDR3 in amino acids: CASSLFEGSYEQYF. CDR3 DNA sequence: TGTGCCAGCAGTTTATTTGAGGGGTCCTACGAGCAGTACTTC.

V gene TRBV4-1 combines with J gene TRBJ2-4, with 9 nucleotides matching TRBD1. The CDR3 covers 14 residues. Germline V gene lookup returns CDR1 MGHRA and CDR2 YSYEKL. V was pared by 2 bases and J by 13 bases, with 9 bases of the junction left unmatched. Here the CDR3 reads CASSQPGTGTPQYF. CDR3 coding DNA: TGCGCCAGCAGCCAACCCGGGACAGGGACCCCCCAGTACTTC.

This sequence joins TRBV20-1 and TRBJ2-6, with 9 bases that match TRBD2. The germline V gene has CDR1 DFQATT and CDR2 SNEGSKA (reference sequence). The CDR3 runs to 18 residues. With V trimmed by 1 base and J by 1 base, 8 bases remained unmatched. The CDR3 sequence: CSARVGLAVGSGANVLTF. The DNA of the CDR3 is TGCAGTGCTAGAGTGGGACTAGCAGTGGGGTCTGGGGCCAACGTCCTGACTTTC.

This chain links TRBV6-1 with TRBJ2-1; TRBD2 aligns across 9 bases. This CDR3 region has 14 residues. With V trimmed by 5 bases and J by 5 bases, 4 bases remained unmatched. Germline-derived CDR1 and CDR2 are MNHNS and SASEGT. The CDR3 loop reads CASSSSGINNEQFF. In DNA form, the CDR3 reads TGTGCCAGCAGTTCTAGCGGGATTAACAATGAGCAGTTCTTC.

Comment on this clonotype: An end of the junction differs from the germline gene, which may be a read error. V usage is TRBV5-1 and J usage is TRBJ1-1; 7 positions agree with TRBD1. The V gene's germline CDR1 is SGHRS and CDR2 YFSETQ. The CDR3 is made up of 16 amino acids. The CDR3 protein is CASSLGRDRVNTEAFF. In nucleotides, the CDR3 is TGCGCCAGCAGCTTGGGACGAGACAGGGTGAATACTGAAGCTTTCTTT.

This clonotype showed up just a few times. DNA for the CDR3: TGTGCCAGCGACGACGCTTACAGAATGGGATTCAATGAGCAGTTCTTC. Translated, it gives CASDDAYRMGFNEQFF. The J gene is TRBJ2-1, the V gene TRBV7-2; D uncertain. Germline values: CDR1 SGHTA, CDR2 FQGNSA. The CDR3 has 16 residues. The V end was cut by 8 bases, the J end by 6 bases, with 23 bases between.

This clonotype was counted many times. V gene TRBV12-3 or TRBV12-4 combines with J gene TRBJ2-5; D assignment may be TRBD1 or TRBD2 (5 bases each). V lost 6 bases and J 4 bases, leaving 6 bases between the germline ends. This CDR3 has 11 residues. The CDR3 is CASRRGETQYF. The CDR3 nucleotides read TGTGCCAGCAGGAGGGGAGAGACCCAGTACTTC.

This clonotype was seen many times. V is TRBV12-3 or TRBV12-4 and J is TRBJ2-5; 9 bases map to TRBD2. This CDR3 has 16 amino acids. With V trimmed by 5 bases and J by 5 bases, 12 bases remained unmatched. As DNA, the CDR3 is TGTGCCAGCAGTCTGTTGGCCCTTAGCGGGAGTGAGACCCAGTACTTC. Translating gives CASSLLALSGSETQYF.

The rearrangement joins TRBV6-4 to TRBJ2-3; weak D call: TRBD2 (6 bases). Germline V gene data show CDR1 as MRHNA and CDR2 as SNTAGT. Trimming left V 3 bases short and J 4 bases short, with 11 bases between. This CDR3 is built from 14 residues. The CDR3 nucleotides read TGTGCCAGCAGTGAGGGACTTTCGGCAGATACGCAGTATTTT. Translated: CASSEGLSADTQYF.

The rearrangement uses TRBV19 and TRBJ2-3; the D is unclear. The CDR3 runs to 14 residues. V lost 3 bases to trimming and J lost 8 bases, with 15 bases between them. Germline V lookup: CDR1 LNHDA, CDR2 SQIVND (reference sequence). The CDR3 nucleotides are TGTGCCAGTAGTATCGAGGAAGGAGTGGGTACGCAGTATTTT. It is translated as CASSIEEGVGTQYF.

This clonotype was counted a few times. Germline is not matched at one junction end, which may reflect a read error. The chain couples TRBV20-1 to TRBJ2-1; D not resolved. The V gene's germline CDR1 is DFQATT and CDR2 SNEGSKA (reference sequence). The CDR3 is made up of 11 amino acids. The CDR3 region has the DNA TGCAGTGTTAGACTGTACAATGAGCAGTTCTTC. Residues: CSVRLYNEQFF.

This chain joins TRBV5-1 and TRBJ2-3; D gene unclear. V lost 1 base, J lost 2 bases, and 11 bases lay in between. This CDR3 contains 15 residues. Germline loops: CDR1 SGHRS, CDR2 YFSETQ. This CDR3 is CASSLSQSSTDTQYF. Written as DNA, the CDR3 is TGCGCCAGCAGCTTGTCTCAGAGTTCCACAGATACGCAGTATTTT.

This clonotype was seen ten or more times. The gene calls are TRBV29-1 and TRBJ2-6, with no clear D. The CDR3 runs 12 residues. Trimming removed 7 bases from V and 2 bases from J, with 6 bases in between. CDR1 SQVTM and CDR2 ANQGSEA come from the germline V gene. CDR3 coding DNA: TGCAGCGGCCATACTGGGGCCAACGTCCTGACTTTC. Its translation: CSGHTGANVLTF.

This clonotype was seen at least ten times. In nucleotides, the CDR3 is TGCAGCGCCCGCAGCGTCGCCGAGCAGTACTTC. Its translation: CSARSVAEQYF. The chain combines TRBV29-1 with TRBJ2-7; D is undetermined. V lost 7 bases and J 6 bases, leaving 13 bases between the germline ends. The CDR3 consists of 11 residues. Germline V lookup: CDR1 SQVTM, CDR2 ANQGSEA.

This clonotype has only a few counts. The chain employs TRBV4-1 and TRBJ2-1; 10 bases line up with TRBD2. The CDR3 covers 19 residues. Germline V gives CDR1 MGHRA, CDR2 YSYEKL. Germline trimming cut 3 bases from V and 0 bases from J; bases unmatched to any gene: 11. The CDR3 DNA reads as TGCGCCAGCAGCCAGGAACCGGGACTAGCGACGATCTCCTACAATGAGCAGTTCTTC. It translates to CASSQEPGLATISYNEQFF.

The chain joins TRBV6-1 to TRBJ1-1; D uncertain. Trimming pared 5 bases from V and 4 bases from J, leaving 17 bases between. CDR1 and CDR2 from the germline V gene are MNHNS and SASEGT. The CDR3 totals 15 residues. In DNA form, the CDR3 reads TGTGCCAGCAGTACAGTCGCCTCGGGAAGCACTGAAGCTTTCTTT. This translates into CASSTVASGSTEAFF.

V is TRBV7-9 and J is TRBJ2-3; D gene uncertain. Deletions cut 4 bases from V and 4 bases from J, with 18 bases between. The CDR3 runs to 16 residues. Per germline, CDR1 SEHNR and CDR2 FQNEAQ (reference sequence). CDR3 residues: CASSSSTPSDADTQYF. The CDR3 coding sequence is TGTGCCAGCAGCTCGTCGACGCCCTCGGACGCAGATACGCAGTATTTT.

This clonotype was seen more than once but under ten times. The V and J genes are TRBV20-1 and TRBJ2-1; 11 nucleotides align to TRBD2. In germline, CDR1 is DFQATT, CDR2 SNEGSKA (reference sequence). V was clipped by 3 bases and J by 0 bases; unmatched bases: 4. The CDR3 totals 16 residues. The CDR3 region has the DNA TGCAGTGCTAGTTCCGGGACTAGCGGCTCCTACAATGAGCAGTTCTTC. Protein sequence: CSASSGTSGSYNEQFF.

The rearrangement joins TRBV29-1 to TRBJ1-2, with 10 bases fitting TRBD1. Germline trimming cut 2 bases from V and 7 bases from J; bases unmatched to any gene: 1. There are 12 residues in the CDR3. From germline, CDR1 is SQVTM and CDR2 ANQGSEA. DNA for the CDR3: TGCAGCGTTGAAAGGGACAGGGGTGGCTACACCTTC. As protein: CSVERDRGGYTF. Complete variable domain (other parts from reference TRBV29-1 and TRBJ1-2): SAVISQKPSRDICQRGTSLTIQCQVDSQVTMMFWYRQQPGQSLTLIATANQGSEATYESGFVIDKFPISRPNLTFSTLTVSNMSPEDSSIYLCSVERDRGGYTFGSGTRLTVV.

V is TRBV12-3 or TRBV12-4 and J is TRBJ2-1; D is undetermined. The V end was cut by 6 bases, the J end by 1 base, with 7 bases between. The CDR3 is made up of 13 amino acids. The CDR3 DNA reads as TGTGCCAGCAGGCTAAGGTCCTACAATGAGCAGTTCTTC. Translation gives CASRLRSYNEQFF.

Details on this clonotype: Germline and junction disagree at one end, which may indicate a read error. V usage is TRBV28 and J usage is TRBJ2-5; D remains ambiguous. This CDR3 region has 12 residues. Germline V gene lookup returns CDR1 MDHEN and CDR2 SYDVKM. This CDR3 reads CASSLNQETRYF. The CDR3 DNA follows: TGTGCCAGCAGTTTGAACCAAGAGACCCGGTACTTC.

The rearrangement uses TRBV7-3 and TRBJ2-2, with 7 nucleotides matching TRBD2. The V gene's germline CDR1 is SGHTA and CDR2 FQGTGA. CDR3 size: 16 residues. With 2 bases clipped from V and 7 bases from J, the junction kept 10 bases outside the gene matches. The CDR3 sequence: CASSLLHVREGGELFF. The CDR3 DNA follows: TGTGCCAGCAGCTTACTCCACGTCAGGGAGGGCGGGGAGCTGTTTTTT.

The V call is TRBV6-5, the J call TRBJ1-2; no definite D call. Germline loops: CDR1 MNHEY, CDR2 SVGAGI. With 0 bases removed from V and 2 bases from J, the gap between germline ends came to 7 bases. This CDR3 contains 14 residues. The CDR3, as DNA: TGTGCCAGCAGTTACTCGAGGGAAAACTATGGCTACACCTTC. Translating it yields CASSYSRENYGYTF.

This chain links TRBV15 with TRBJ1-5; D possibly corresponds to TRBD1 (5 bases). Germline lookup yields CDR1 LNHNV and CDR2 YYDKDF (reference sequence). The CDR3 is made up of 15 amino acids. V lost 1 base, J lost 5 bases, and 12 bases lay in between. CDR3 DNA sequence: TGTGCCACCAGCAGAGCAGGGAACAAGGATCAGCCCCAGCATTTT. As protein: CATSRAGNKDQPQHF.

The rearrangement uses TRBV11-2 and TRBJ1-2; D unresolved. Germline assignment: CDR1 SGHAT and CDR2 FQNNGV. There are 18 residues in the CDR3. Trimming pared 3 bases from V and 1 base from J, leaving 21 bases between. For the CDR3, the DNA is TGTGCCAGCAGCTTGCAAACGAACAAGGGCCATATTAACTATGGCTACACCTTC. Protein sequence: CASSLQTNKGHINYGYTF.

The sample holds one count of this clonotype. This chain uses TRBV15 with TRBJ2-1; D might be TRBD2 (6 bases). The CDR3 extends over 20 amino acids. Germline V gene data show CDR1 as LNHNV and CDR2 as YYDKDF (reference sequence). V shed 5 bases and J shed 3 bases, with 29 bases lying between them. CDR3 region: CATSQTPGPLGGIRYNEQFF. CDR3 DNA sequence: TGTGCCACCAGCCAAACCCCGGGCCCTCTCGGGGGAATTCGCTACAATGAGCAGTTCTTC.

This clonotype was counted a few times. The rearrangement joins TRBV20-1 to TRBJ2-3, with 7 positions matching TRBD1. This CDR3 has 13 residues. The germline V gene has CDR1 DFQATT and CDR2 SNEGSKA (reference sequence). With 3 bases clipped from V and 1 base from J, the junction kept 1 base outside the gene matches. The CDR3 coding sequence is TGCAGTGCTAGTCAGGGGGGCACAGATACGCAGTATTTT. Its translation: CSASQGGTDTQYF.